Presented here are 26 T cell receptor beta chains from one specimen sequenced in a study of cytomegalovirus exposure and HLA in healthy donors. PCR involved 60 Vbeta and 13 Jbeta primers. The assay was immunoSEQ multiplex PCR, and TCRdb's table has in-frame clones only and misses some. Of 200,000 to 250,000 clones in the sample, 82% were seen once. The sequenced material came from PBMCs. The receptor source for this set is a woman in her forties in good health and CMV-seropositive.

Only one count was recorded for this clone. This sequence joins TRBV19 and TRBJ1-2, with a weak D call TRBD1 (5 bases). The germline V gene has CDR1 LNHDA and CDR2 SQIVND (reference sequence). This CDR3 region has 16 residues. The V and J ends lost 1 base and 2 bases respectively, with 14 bases between them. This CDR3 is CASSIGEGLGNYGYTF. In DNA, the CDR3 is TGTGCCAGTAGTATAGGGGAGGGGCTCGGGAACTATGGCTACACCTTC.

The rearrangement uses TRBV28 and TRBJ2-1; D is perhaps TRBD2 (5 bases). Germline CDR1 MDHEN, CDR2 SYDVKM. The CDR3 has 13 amino acids. Trimming removed 5 bases from V and 3 bases from J, with 8 bases in between. CDR3 sequence reads: CASSRTSYNEQFF. The CDR3 nucleotides are TGTGCCAGCAGTCGAACTAGCTACAATGAGCAGTTCTTC.

The chain joins TRBV10-3 to TRBJ2-3; weak D call: TRBD1 (6 bases). CDR3 size: 15 residues. Germline V lookup: CDR1 ENHRY, CDR2 SYGVKD. V lost 3 bases and J 0 bases, leaving 10 bases between the germline ends. This CDR3 is CAISEQGTSTDTQYF. The CDR3 DNA is TGTGCCATCAGTGAACAGGGAACTAGCACAGATACGCAGTATTTT.

The rearrangement uses TRBV7-8 and TRBJ1-4, with D possibly TRBD1 on 5 matching bases. V dropped 4 bases and J dropped 11 bases, with 14 bases sitting between them. CDR1 is SGHVS and CDR2 is FQNEAQ in the germline V gene. The CDR3 totals 13 residues. Written as DNA, the CDR3 is TGTGCCAGCAGCTCCGAAGCAGGGAAGAAACTGTTTTTT. Its protein is CASSSEAGKKLFF.

This chain links TRBV10-3 with TRBJ2-3; no definite D call. The CDR3 length is 13 residues. V lost 10 bases and J 4 bases, leaving 15 bases between the germline ends. In germline, CDR1 is ENHRY, CDR2 SYGVKD. DNA of the CDR3: TGTGCCACCCGGGTGGCCGTTGCAGATACGCAGTATTTT. Translation: CATRVAVADTQYF.

The rearrangement links TRBV7-2 to TRBJ2-7; 8 bases match TRBD1. This CDR3 region has 16 residues. The germline V gene encodes CDR1 SGHTA and CDR2 FQGNSA. The ends lost 1 base at V and 3 bases at J; junction bases unmatched: 8. The CDR3 DNA reads as TGTGCCAGCAGCTTAGGGATCGGACAGGGCCGCTACGAGCAGTACTTC. Residues: CASSLGIGQGRYEQYF.

This clone turned up a few times. The rearrangement uses TRBV7-9 and TRBJ1-2, with D perhaps TRBD1 (6 bases). The CDR3 consists of 13 residues. In germline, CDR1 is SEHNR, CDR2 FQNEAQ (reference sequence). The ends were cut back, 0 bases at V and 8 bases at J, with 10 bases in the middle. CDR3 in amino acids: CASSLASGGGYTF. In DNA form, the CDR3 reads TGTGCCAGCAGCTTAGCCAGTGGGGGCGGCTACACCTTC.

The rearrangement links TRBV11-2 to TRBJ2-3; 7 bases align to TRBD2. Germline V gene sequence: CDR1 SGHAT, CDR2 FQNNGV. There are 17 residues in the CDR3. The CDR3 DNA reads as TGTGCTACCCCTGGTTTATCGACGGGAGGTGACACAGATACGCAGTATTTT. Encoded protein: CATPGLSTGGDTDTQYF.

The chain is built from TRBV19 and TRBJ2-6, with D hard to call. The CDR3 contains 14 residues. V was clipped by 4 bases and J by 0 bases, with 4 bases between them. Germline loops: CDR1 LNHDA, CDR2 SQIVND (reference sequence). CDR3 amino acids: CASSTYSGANVLTF. In DNA, the CDR3 is TGTGCCAGTAGTACCTACTCTGGGGCCAACGTCCTGACTTTC.

The chain couples TRBV6-5 to TRBJ2-5; D is possibly TRBD1 (6 bases). The CDR3 runs 14 residues. Deletions cut 0 bases from V and 1 base from J, with 6 bases between. Germline loops: CDR1 MNHEY, CDR2 SVGAGI. CDR3 DNA sequence: TGTGCCAGCAGTTACTCGGGGGCCCAAGAGACCCAGTACTTC. Its translation: CASSYSGAQETQYF.

The CDR3 DNA is TGCGCCAGCAGCTTGGGGGGCCGCGCTAGCACAGATACGCAGTATTTT. It translates to CASSLGGRASTDTQYF. The chain combines TRBV5-1 with TRBJ2-3, with D maybe TRBD1 (5 bases). This CDR3 has 16 residues. Between the trimmed V and J ends, which lost 0 bases and 0 bases, there was a span of 11 bases. CDR1 is SGHRS, CDR2 YFSETQ, per germline.

The chain combines TRBV18 with TRBJ2-6; TRBD1 agrees at 8 bases. This CDR3 is built from 17 residues. Looked up from germline, CDR1 is KGHSH and CDR2 is LQKENI. Trimming took 5 bases from V and 0 from J; bases not matched to a gene: 6. CDR3 sequence (DNA): TGTGCCAGCTCATCCGACAGGGGAGTCTCTGGGGCCAACGTCCTGACTTTC. Its protein is CASSSDRGVSGANVLTF.

The V call is TRBV19, the J call TRBJ1-1, with a possible D match to TRBD1 (5 bases). CDR3 length equals 14 residues. Per germline, CDR1 LNHDA and CDR2 SQIVND (reference sequence). V was pared by 2 bases and J by 1 base, with 8 bases between. CDR3 residues: CASSITGRNTEAFF. The CDR3, as DNA: TGTGCCAGTAGTATAACAGGCAGGAACACTGAAGCTTTCTTT.

The chain couples TRBV7-9 to TRBJ2-2; tentatively, D is TRBD2 (6 bases). The CDR3 runs 16 residues. CDR1 is SEHNR, CDR2 FQNEAQ, per germline (reference sequence). Trimming cost V 1 base and J 3 bases, with 12 bases left between them. Here the CDR3 reads CASSLGRGGDTGELFF. In nucleotides, the CDR3 is TGTGCCAGCAGCTTAGGGCGGGGCGGCGACACCGGGGAGCTGTTTTTT. Full variable domain (outside the CDR3, taken from reference TRBV7-9 and TRBJ2-2): DTGVSQNPRHKITKRGQNVTFRCDPISEHNRLYWYRQTLGQGPEFLTYFQNEAQLEKSRLLSDRFSAERPKGSFSTLEIQRTEQGDSAMYLCASSLGRGGDTGELFFGEGSRLTVL.

The rearrangement uses TRBV19 and TRBJ2-2; perhaps TRBD1 as D (5 bases). The V gene lost 5 bases and the J gene lost 6 bases, with 25 bases spanning the gap. The CDR3 contains 18 residues. CDR1 and CDR2 from the germline V gene are LNHDA and SQIVND (reference sequence). CDR3 in DNA: TGTGCCAGTAGTCCCTATAGAGATAGGGGCGTGGGGTCCGGGGAGCTGTTTTTT. Amino acid sequence: CASSPYRDRGVGSGELFF.

The chain uses TRBV4-2 and TRBJ2-1; TRBD2 agrees at 8 bases. The CDR3 loop spans 19 amino acids. J lost 7 bases, V lost 0 bases, and 17 bases had no gene match. CDR1 is LGHNA, CDR2 YNFKEQ, per germline. The chain's CDR3 is CASSQEAAAGALAGNEQFF. DNA of the CDR3: TGTGCCAGCAGCCAAGAGGCGGCAGCGGGGGCCCTCGCGGGGAATGAGCAGTTCTTC.

The chain couples TRBV18 to TRBJ2-7, with no clear D. The CDR3 sequence is 14 residues long. With 3 bases removed from V and 2 bases from J, the gap between germline ends came to 11 bases. CDR1 is KGHSH and CDR2 is LQKENI in the germline V gene. The CDR3 DNA follows: TGTGCCAGCTCACCCTCTCGACAAACCTACGAGCAGTACTTC. This encodes CASSPSRQTYEQYF.

The chain recombines TRBV18 with TRBJ2-1; 8 bases match TRBD2. V shed 3 bases and J 5 bases; nucleotides not matched to a gene: 9. CDR1 KGHSH and CDR2 LQKENI come from the germline V gene. The CDR3 consists of 16 residues. The CDR3 protein is CASSPLVTSVDNEQFF. In DNA form, the CDR3 reads TGTGCCAGCTCACCCCTAGTGACTAGCGTAGACAATGAGCAGTTCTTC. Filled out from reference TRBV18 and TRBJ2-1, the complete variable domain reads NAGVMQNPRHLVRRRGQEARLRCSPMKGHSHVYWYRQLPEEGLKFMVYLQKENIIDESGMPKERFSAEFPKEGPSILRIQQVVRGDSAAYFCASSPLVTSVDNEQFFGPGTRLTVL.

The rearrangement uses TRBV20-1 and TRBJ2-7, with a weak D call TRBD2 (5 bases). Trimming removed 6 bases at V and 4 bases at J, with 10 bases between. The germline CDR1 and CDR2 sequences are DFQATT and SNEGSKA (reference sequence). This CDR3 region has 11 residues. The CDR3 is CSAHTSYEQYF. The CDR3 DNA reads TGCAGTGCCCATACTAGTTACGAGCAGTACTTC.

The chain joins TRBV30 to TRBJ2-2; 13 nucleotides align to TRBD2. The CDR3 is 17 amino acids. Germline lookup yields CDR1 GTSNPN and CDR2 SVGIG (reference sequence). V shed 2 bases, J shed 1 base, and the junction held 4 bases outside the gene matches. CDR3 protein: CAWSTRLAGGNTGELFF. In DNA form, the CDR3 reads TGTGCCTGGAGTACCCGACTAGCGGGGGGGAACACCGGGGAGCTGTTTTTT.

This chain links TRBV7-2 with TRBJ2-7; D not resolved. Trimming cost V 7 bases and J 6 bases, with 13 bases left between them. Germline V gives CDR1 SGHTA, CDR2 FQGNSA. CDR3 length: 12 residues. The CDR3: CASTSDTPEQYF. In nucleotides, the CDR3 is TGTGCCAGCACCTCTGACACACCCGAGCAGTACTTC.

This sequence joins TRBV18 and TRBJ1-3; D possibly corresponds to TRBD1 (6 bases). V shed 5 bases and J shed 0 bases, with 11 bases lying between them. CDR1 and CDR2 (germline): KGHSH, LQKENI. The length of the CDR3 is 15 residues. The CDR3 bases are TGTGCCAGCTCATCCAGACAGGTCTCTGGAAACACCATATATTTT. Translated, it gives CASSSRQVSGNTIYF.

The chain's CDR3 is CASSQGWERGGFKNIQYF. The DNA for the CDR3 is TGCGCCAGCAGCCAAGGTTGGGAGCGGGGGGGATTCAAAAACATTCAGTACTTC. The rearrangement links TRBV4-3 to TRBJ2-4, with 10 bases fitting TRBD2. The ends lost 1 base at V and 3 bases at J; junction bases unmatched: 9. This CDR3 is built from 18 residues. Germline lookup yields CDR1 LGHNA and CDR2 YSLEER.

This chain joins TRBV6-1 and TRBJ1-1; 10 positions agree with TRBD1. CDR1 is MNHNS and CDR2 is SASEGT in the germline V gene. V was clipped by 0 bases and J by 3 bases; unmatched bases: 7. CDR3 size: 17 residues. The CDR3 DNA reads TGTGCCAGCAGTGAAGCGAAGGCGGGACAGGGGCACACTGAAGCTTTCTTT. Its translation is CASSEAKAGQGHTEAFF.

This clone came up a few times. The rearrangement joins TRBV30 to TRBJ2-1; D might be TRBD2 (6 bases). Between the trimmed V and J ends, which lost 3 bases and 6 bases, there was a span of 12 bases. This CDR3 region has 13 residues. Germline V CDR1 and CDR2: GTSNPN, SVGIG (reference sequence). The CDR3 DNA reads TGTGCCTGGAGGACCGGAGGGCCCAATGAGCAGTTCTTC. Encoded protein: CAWRTGGPNEQFF.

To note about this clone: The same CDR3 can be traced to other DNA sequences in this sample. The CDR3 sequence is CASSLTSGGGETQYF. The CDR3 nucleotides are TGTGCCAGCAGCTTAACTAGCGGGGGAGGAGAGACCCAGTACTTC. V is TRBV7-2 and J is TRBJ2-5; 11 positions agree with TRBD2. The CDR3 has 15 residues. Germline CDR1 reads SGHTA; CDR2 reads FQGNSA. V was clipped by 2 bases and J by 4 bases; unmatched bases: 3.